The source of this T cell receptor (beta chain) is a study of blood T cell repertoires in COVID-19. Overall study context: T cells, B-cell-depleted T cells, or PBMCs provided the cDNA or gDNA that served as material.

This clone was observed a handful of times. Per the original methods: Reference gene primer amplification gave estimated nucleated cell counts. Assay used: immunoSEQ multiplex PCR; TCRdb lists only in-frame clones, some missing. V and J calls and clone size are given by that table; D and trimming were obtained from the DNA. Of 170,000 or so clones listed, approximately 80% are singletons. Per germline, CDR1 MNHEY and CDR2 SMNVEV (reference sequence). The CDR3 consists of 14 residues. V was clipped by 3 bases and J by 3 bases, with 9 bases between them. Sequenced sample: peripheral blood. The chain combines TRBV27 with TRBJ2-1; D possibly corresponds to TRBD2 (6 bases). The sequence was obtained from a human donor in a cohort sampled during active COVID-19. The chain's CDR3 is CASSFQDYYNEQFF. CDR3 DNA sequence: TGTGCCAGCAGTTTCCAGGACTACTACAATGAGCAGTTCTTC.